A selection of T cell receptor beta chains follows, all from one sample in a study of OX40 agonist ivuxolimab in advanced cancers. Using immunoSEQ multiplex PCR, the repertoire was profiled, and TCRdb retains in-frame clones only, with some absent. This sample carries tens of thousands of clones, approximately 90% of them seen once, and the ten largest clones take roughly 12%. The source was CD4+ or CD8+ T cells sorted from blood, collected in a trial of the OX40 agonist ivuxolimab. Every receptor here comes from an adult with an advanced solid tumor such as melanoma, head and neck, liver or kidney cancer. The CDR3 runs from the conserved cysteine through the conserved F or W. A D gene is named only where the DNA matches it firmly. Size tells how often a clone was seen (once, few, many) or the class of an expanded clone, and some rows leave it out.

d_gene: TRBD2; abundance: NA; j_gene: TRBJ2-7; v_gene: TRBV11-2; CDR3aa: CASIQGASGLYEQYF; CDR3nt: TGTGCCAGCATCCAAGGGGCTAGCGGACTCTACGAGCAGTACTTC
d_gene: NA; abundance: NA; j_gene: TRBJ1-1; v_gene: TRBV27; CDR3aa: CAGSLVRNTEAFF; CDR3nt: TGTGCCGGCAGTTTAGTACGAAACACTGAAGCTTTCTTT
d_gene: TRBD1; abundance: NA; j_gene: TRBJ2-3; v_gene: TRBV7-8; CDR3aa: CASSSDRARDTQYF; CDR3nt: TGTGCCAGCAGCTCGGACAGGGCCAGGGATACGCAGTATTTT
d_gene: TRBD2; abundance: once; j_gene: TRBJ2-1; v_gene: TRBV5-6; CDR3aa: CASSLLAGIWNEQFF; CDR3nt: TGTGCCAGCAGCCTCCTAGCGGGTATCTGGAATGAGCAGTTCTTC
d_gene: TRBD2; abundance: NA; j_gene: TRBJ2-7; v_gene: TRBV28; CDR3aa: CASSFTSGFSYEQYF; CDR3nt: TGTGCCAGCAGTTTCACTAGCGGATTCTCCTACGAGCAGTACTTC
d_gene: NA; abundance: NA; j_gene: TRBJ1-4; v_gene: TRBV7-9; CDR3aa: CASSFPGSNEKLFF; CDR3nt: TGTGCCAGCAGCTTCCCCGGTAGTAATGAAAAACTGTTTTTT
d_gene: NA; abundance: NA; j_gene: TRBJ2-3; v_gene: TRBV28; CDR3aa: CASSWEVRTDTQYF; CDR3nt: TGTGCCAGCAGTTGGGAAGTTCGGACAGATACGCAGTATTTT
d_gene: TRBD1; abundance: NA; j_gene: TRBJ1-2; v_gene: TRBV9; CDR3aa: CASSGDSGTGGNGYTF; CDR3nt: TGTGCCAGCAGCGGAGACTCCGGGACAGGCGGTAATGGCTACACCTTC
d_gene: NA; abundance: NA; j_gene: TRBJ1-5; v_gene: TRBV7-2; CDR3aa: CASSYGKQPQHF; CDR3nt: TGTGCCAGCAGCTACGGGAAGCAGCCCCAGCATTTT
d_gene: NA; abundance: NA; j_gene: TRBJ2-1; v_gene: TRBV5-6; CDR3aa: CASSEMLGGTAYNEQFF; CDR3nt: TGTGCCAGCAGCGAAATGCTAGGGGGGACGGCCTACAATGAGCAGTTCTTC
d_gene: TRBD2; abundance: NA; j_gene: TRBJ2-1; v_gene: TRBV5-6; CDR3aa: CASSFGLAGFIEQFF; CDR3nt: TGTGCCAGCAGCTTCGGACTAGCGGGATTCATTGAGCAGTTCTTC
d_gene: NA; abundance: NA; j_gene: TRBJ2-5; v_gene: TRBV9; CDR3aa: CASSVVAGAMLETQYF; CDR3nt: TGTGCCAGCAGCGTAGTAGCAGGGGCGATGTTGGAGACCCAGTACTTC
d_gene: NA; abundance: NA; j_gene: TRBJ1-6; v_gene: TRBV2; CDR3aa: CASSDTGLENSPLHF; CDR3nt: TGTGCCAGCAGCGACACAGGGTTAGAGAATTCACCCCTCCACTTT
d_gene: TRBD1; abundance: NA; j_gene: TRBJ2-4; v_gene: TRBV27; CDR3aa: CASSFGTGKNIQYF; CDR3nt: TGTGCCAGCTCCTTCGGGACAGGGAAAAACATTCAGTACTTC
d_gene: NA; abundance: NA; j_gene: TRBJ1-4; v_gene: TRBV4-1; CDR3aa: CASSQDGGGREKLFF; CDR3nt: TGCGCCAGCAGCCAAGATGGGGGGGGACGAGAAAAACTGTTTTTT
d_gene: TRBD2; abundance: NA; j_gene: TRBJ2-7; v_gene: TRBV27; CDR3aa: CASSLASGNFYGQYF; CDR3nt: TGTGCCAGCAGTTTAGCTAGCGGAAATTTCTACGGGCAGTACTTC
d_gene: TRBD1; abundance: NA; j_gene: TRBJ2-3; v_gene: TRBV11-1; CDR3aa: CASSSDRVVTDTQYF; CDR3nt: TGTGCCAGCAGCTCGGACAGGGTAGTGACAGATACGCAGTATTTT
d_gene: TRBD2; abundance: NA; j_gene: TRBJ2-1; v_gene: TRBV11-2; CDR3aa: CASSLVTSGSPLNEQFF; CDR3nt: TGTGCCAGCAGCTTAGTGACTAGCGGGAGCCCTTTGAATGAGCAGTTCTTC
d_gene: NA; abundance: NA; j_gene: TRBJ2-5; v_gene: TRBV7-2; CDR3aa: CASSLGVHHQETQYF; CDR3nt: TGTGCCAGCAGCTTAGGTGTACACCACCAAGAGACCCAGTACTTC
d_gene: TRBD1; abundance: NA; j_gene: TRBJ1-2; v_gene: TRBV7-9; CDR3aa: CASSFRDSNYGYTF; CDR3nt: TGTGCCAGCAGCTTTCGGGACAGCAACTATGGCTACACCTTC
d_gene: TRBD2; abundance: NA; j_gene: TRBJ2-1; v_gene: TRBV11-1; CDR3aa: CASSLKTSGINEQFF; CDR3nt: TGTGCCAGCAGCTTAAAAACTAGCGGGATCAATGAGCAGTTCTTC
d_gene: NA; abundance: NA; j_gene: TRBJ2-2; v_gene: TRBV29-1; CDR3aa: CSVADGSGTGELFF; CDR3nt: TGCAGCGTTGCCGATGGGAGCGGCACCGGGGAGCTGTTTTTT
d_gene: NA; abundance: NA; j_gene: TRBJ2-2; v_gene: TRBV28; CDR3aa: CASRPGGLNTGELFF; CDR3nt: TGTGCCAGCCGACCCGGGGGCTTGAACACCGGGGAGCTGTTTTTT
d_gene: TRBD2; abundance: NA; j_gene: TRBJ2-1; v_gene: TRBV4-2; CDR3aa: CASSQDQGLAERGEQFF; CDR3nt: TGTGCCAGCAGCCAAGATCAGGGACTAGCGGAAAGGGGTGAGCAGTTCTTC
d_gene: TRBD2; abundance: NA; j_gene: TRBJ2-7; v_gene: TRBV4-1; CDR3aa: CASSHLAGSSYEQYF; CDR3nt: TGCGCCAGCAGCCACTTAGCGGGAAGCTCCTACGAGCAGTACTTC
d_gene: NA; abundance: NA; j_gene: TRBJ2-2; v_gene: TRBV19; CDR3aa: CASSTGTATGELFF; CDR3nt: TGTGCCAGTAGTACCGGGACGGCCACCGGGGAGCTGTTTTTT
d_gene: NA; abundance: NA; j_gene: TRBJ1-1; v_gene: TRBV19; CDR3aa: CASSIGRWVEAFF; CDR3nt: TGTGCCAGTAGTATAGGTCGATGGGTTGAAGCTTTCTTT
d_gene: NA; abundance: NA; j_gene: TRBJ2-1; v_gene: TRBV9; CDR3aa: CASSAPWAGINEQFF; CDR3nt: TGTGCCAGCAGCGCCCCGTGGGCGGGCATCAATGAGCAGTTCTTC
d_gene: NA; abundance: NA; j_gene: TRBJ1-4; v_gene: TRBV7-9; CDR3aa: CASTGGATNEKLFF; CDR3nt: TGTGCCAGCACCGGAGGTGCAACTAATGAAAAACTGTTTTTT
d_gene: NA; abundance: few; j_gene: TRBJ1-1; v_gene: TRBV6-5; CDR3aa: CASSGTSANTEAFF; CDR3nt: TGTGCCAGCAGTGGGACATCTGCGAACACTGAAGCTTTCTTT
d_gene: TRBD2; abundance: NA; j_gene: TRBJ2-1; v_gene: TRBV4-1; CDR3aa: CASSQKLAGNEQFF; CDR3nt: TGCGCCAGCAGCCAAAAACTAGCGGGAAATGAGCAGTTCTTC
d_gene: TRBD2; abundance: NA; j_gene: TRBJ2-1; v_gene: TRBV28; CDR3aa: CASSLWGRWREVEQFF; CDR3nt: TGTGCCAGCAGTTTATGGGGTAGATGGCGGGAGGTCGAGCAGTTCTTC
d_gene: NA; abundance: NA; j_gene: TRBJ1-5; v_gene: TRBV2; CDR3aa: CASSDGDSNQPQHF; CDR3nt: TGTGCCAGCAGTGATGGGGACAGCAATCAGCCCCAGCATTTT
d_gene: NA; abundance: NA; j_gene: TRBJ2-7; v_gene: TRBV19; CDR3aa: CASSIGGRAYEQYF; CDR3nt: TGTGCCAGTAGTATTGGGGGCAGGGCCTACGAGCAGTACTTC
d_gene: NA; abundance: NA; j_gene: TRBJ1-1; v_gene: TRBV7-3; CDR3aa: CASSLGYNTEAFF; CDR3nt: TGTGCCAGCAGCTTAGGGTATAACACTGAAGCTTTCTTT
d_gene: TRBD1; abundance: NA; j_gene: TRBJ1-5; v_gene: TRBV11-2; CDR3aa: CASSPDRGRPNQPQHF; CDR3nt: TGTGCCAGCAGCCCCGACAGGGGTCGACCCAATCAGCCCCAGCATTTT
d_gene: TRBD1; abundance: once; j_gene: TRBJ2-6; v_gene: TRBV10-3; CDR3aa: CAISVRTGYGANVLTF; CDR3nt: TGTGCCATCAGTGTTAGGACAGGGTACGGGGCCAACGTCCTGACTTTC
d_gene: TRBD1; abundance: NA; j_gene: TRBJ1-1; v_gene: TRBV28; CDR3aa: CASSSRDRGGPDRDNTEAFF; CDR3nt: TGTGCCAGCAGTTCTAGAGATCGGGGGGGGCCCGACAGGGACAACACTGAAGCTTTCTTT
d_gene: NA; abundance: NA; j_gene: TRBJ1-1; v_gene: TRBV2; CDR3aa: CARQKVKAEAFF; CDR3nt: TGTGCCAGACAGAAAGTAAAAGCTGAAGCTTTCTTT
d_gene: TRBD1; abundance: NA; j_gene: TRBJ1-1; v_gene: TRBV28; CDR3aa: CASSFLARGGTEAFF; CDR3nt: TGTGCCAGCAGTTTTCTGGCCAGGGGGGGCACTGAAGCTTTCTTT
d_gene: NA; abundance: once; j_gene: TRBJ2-5; v_gene: TRBV20-1; CDR3aa: CSARRETQYF; CDR3nt: TGCAGTGCACGGCGGGAGACCCAGTACTTC
d_gene: NA; abundance: NA; j_gene: TRBJ1-3; v_gene: TRBV5-1; CDR3aa: CASSLAFPNTIYF; CDR3nt: TGCGCCAGCAGCTTGGCCTTTCCGAACACCATATATTTT
d_gene: NA; abundance: NA; j_gene: TRBJ2-5; v_gene: TRBV4-3; CDR3aa: CASSQELGNSETQYF; CDR3nt: TGCGCCAGCAGCCAGGAACTAGGAAATTCGGAGACCCAGTACTTC
d_gene: TRBD2; abundance: NA; j_gene: TRBJ2-1; v_gene: TRBV9; CDR3aa: CASSVGIAGQYNEQFF; CDR3nt: TGTGCCAGCAGCGTAGGAATAGCGGGTCAGTACAATGAGCAGTTCTTC
d_gene: NA; abundance: NA; j_gene: TRBJ1-2; v_gene: TRBV5-1; CDR3aa: CASRGIYGYTF; CDR3nt: TGCGCCAGCAGGGGTATCTATGGCTACACCTTC
d_gene: NA; abundance: NA; j_gene: TRBJ2-5; v_gene: TRBV6-5; CDR3aa: CASSYGYQETQYF; CDR3nt: TGTGCCAGCAGTTATGGGTACCAAGAGACCCAGTACTTC
d_gene: NA; abundance: NA; j_gene: TRBJ2-1; v_gene: TRBV13; CDR3aa: CASSLGPEGSSYNEQFF; CDR3nt: TGTGCCAGCAGCTTAGGGCCCGAGGGCAGCTCCTACAATGAGCAGTTCTTC
d_gene: TRBD2; abundance: NA; j_gene: TRBJ2-5; v_gene: TRBV7-9; CDR3aa: CASSLDLREAQETQYF; CDR3nt: TGTGCCAGCAGCTTAGATCTGCGGGAGGCCCAAGAGACCCAGTACTTC
d_gene: TRBD2; abundance: NA; j_gene: TRBJ2-1; v_gene: TRBV5-1; CDR3aa: CASSIGLAGDHEQFF; CDR3nt: TGCGCCAGCAGCATAGGACTAGCGGGAGATCATGAGCAGTTCTTC
d_gene: NA; abundance: NA; j_gene: TRBJ2-1; v_gene: TRBV9; CDR3aa: CASSPDLMHNEQFF; CDR3nt: TGTGCCAGCAGCCCGGACTTGATGCACAATGAGCAGTTCTTC
d_gene: NA; abundance: NA; j_gene: TRBJ2-1; v_gene: TRBV13; CDR3aa: CASSLTKEQFF; CDR3nt: TGTGCCAGCAGCTTAACGAAAGAGCAGTTCTTC
d_gene: TRBD1; abundance: NA; j_gene: TRBJ2-1; v_gene: TRBV7-6; CDR3aa: CASSPRTGGPYNEQFF; CDR3nt: TGTGCCAGCAGCCCACGGACAGGGGGCCCCTACAATGAGCAGTTCTTC
d_gene: TRBD2; abundance: NA; j_gene: TRBJ2-1; v_gene: TRBV6-1; CDR3aa: CASTLADYNEQFF; CDR3nt: TGTGCCAGCACACTAGCGGATTACAATGAGCAGTTCTTC
d_gene: TRBD2; abundance: NA; j_gene: TRBJ2-1; v_gene: TRBV2; CDR3aa: CASGTSGSHEQFF; CDR3nt: TGTGCCAGCGGAACTAGCGGGAGTCATGAGCAGTTCTTC
d_gene: NA; abundance: NA; j_gene: TRBJ2-7; v_gene: TRBV7-9; CDR3aa: CASSPLLALESYEQYF; CDR3nt: TGTGCCAGCAGCCCTTTGTTGGCCCTAGAATCCTACGAGCAGTACTTC
d_gene: NA; abundance: NA; j_gene: TRBJ2-6; v_gene: TRBV4-2; CDR3aa: CASSREAGANVLTF; CDR3nt: TGTGCCAGCAGCCGGGAAGCTGGGGCCAACGTCCTGACTTTC
d_gene: TRBD1; abundance: once; j_gene: TRBJ1-4; v_gene: TRBV11-2; CDR3aa: CASRADRANEKLFF; CDR3nt: TGTGCCAGCAGAGCCGACAGGGCCAACGAAAAACTGTTTTTT
d_gene: NA; abundance: once; j_gene: TRBJ2-1; v_gene: TRBV4-3; CDR3aa: CASSQDALGGRNEQFF; CDR3nt: TGCGCCAGCAGCCAAGATGCCCTCGGGGGACGGAATGAGCAGTTCTTC